This T cell receptor beta chain was sequenced for a study of T-cell memory formation after mild COVID-19. TCRdb re-called the 5' RACE reads with MiXCR, one entry per CDR3 protein. The table lists about 400,000 distinct CDR3 sequences, 16% of them singletons. This clonotype was recorded a few times. Germline assignment: CDR1 SEHNR and CDR2 FQNEAQ (reference sequence). Trimming removed 7 bases from V and 1 base from J; junction bases left unmatched: 18. The CDR3 is made up of 19 amino acids. Source material: PBMCs or a T cell subset sorted from them (not recorded which). The chain carries TRBV7-9 and TRBJ2-1; 8 nucleotides agree with TRBD1. This sequence originates from a man between 18 and 35 years old who had mild COVID-19 (a few samples of this study predate the infection). Cell type and time point are not known. Here the CDR3 reads CASTARQGAPLTSYNEQFF. The CDR3 nucleotides read TGTGCCAGCACCGCGAGGCAGGGGGCTCCCCTTACTTCCTACAATGAGCAGTTCTTC.